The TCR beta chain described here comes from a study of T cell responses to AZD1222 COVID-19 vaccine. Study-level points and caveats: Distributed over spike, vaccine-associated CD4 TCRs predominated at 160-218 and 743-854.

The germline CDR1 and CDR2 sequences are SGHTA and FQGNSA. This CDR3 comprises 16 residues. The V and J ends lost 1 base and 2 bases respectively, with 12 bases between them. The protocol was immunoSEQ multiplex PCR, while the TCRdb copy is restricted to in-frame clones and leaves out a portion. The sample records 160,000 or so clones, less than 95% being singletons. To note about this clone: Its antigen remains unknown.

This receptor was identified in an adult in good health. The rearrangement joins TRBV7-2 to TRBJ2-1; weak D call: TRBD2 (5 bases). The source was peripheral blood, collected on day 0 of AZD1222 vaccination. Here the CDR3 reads CASSLVASGPYNEQFF. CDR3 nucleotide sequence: TGTGCCAGCAGCTTAGTAGCGAGTGGCCCCTACAATGAGCAGTTCTTC.